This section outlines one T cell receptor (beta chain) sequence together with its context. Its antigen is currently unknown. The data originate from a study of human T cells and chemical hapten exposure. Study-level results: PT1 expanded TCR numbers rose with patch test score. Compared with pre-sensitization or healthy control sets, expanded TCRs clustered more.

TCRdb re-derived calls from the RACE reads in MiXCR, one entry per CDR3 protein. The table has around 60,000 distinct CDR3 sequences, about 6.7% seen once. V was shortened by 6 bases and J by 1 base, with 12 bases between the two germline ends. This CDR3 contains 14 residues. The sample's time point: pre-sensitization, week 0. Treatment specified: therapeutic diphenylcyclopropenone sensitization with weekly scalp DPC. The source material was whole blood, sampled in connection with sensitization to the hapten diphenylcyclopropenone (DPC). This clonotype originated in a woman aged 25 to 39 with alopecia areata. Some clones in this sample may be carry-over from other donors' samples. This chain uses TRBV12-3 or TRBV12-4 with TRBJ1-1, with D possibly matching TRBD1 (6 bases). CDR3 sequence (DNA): TGTGCCAGCAGGCCCGGACAGAGGAACACTGAAGCTTTCTTT. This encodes CASRPGQRNTEAFF.